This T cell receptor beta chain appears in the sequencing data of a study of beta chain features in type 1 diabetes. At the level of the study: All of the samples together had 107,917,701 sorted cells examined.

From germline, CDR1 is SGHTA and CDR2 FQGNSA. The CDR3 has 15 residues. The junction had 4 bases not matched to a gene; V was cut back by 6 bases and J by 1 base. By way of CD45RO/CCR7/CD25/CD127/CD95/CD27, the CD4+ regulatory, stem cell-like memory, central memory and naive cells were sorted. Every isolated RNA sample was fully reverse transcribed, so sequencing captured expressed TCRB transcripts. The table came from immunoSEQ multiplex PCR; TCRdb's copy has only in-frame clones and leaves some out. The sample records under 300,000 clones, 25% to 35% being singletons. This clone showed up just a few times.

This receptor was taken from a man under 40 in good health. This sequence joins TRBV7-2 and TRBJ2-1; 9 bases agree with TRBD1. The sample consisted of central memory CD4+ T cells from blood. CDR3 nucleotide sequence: TGTGCCAGCAGGCCACAGGGGGCTTCCTACAATGAGCAGTTCTTC. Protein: CASRPQGASYNEQFF.